Listed here is a single TCR beta chain. As yet, its antigen is unknown. The thymus was resected at corrective cardiac surgery. Serving as donors were healthy Finnish infants, each of whom was having open corrective surgery for congenital heart defects. CDR3 size: 16 residues. The germline CDR1 and CDR2 sequences are SGHDT and YYEEEE. Trimming cost V 0 bases and J 8 bases, with 17 bases left between them. The data stem from a study of human thymus T cells. Study conclusions and caveats: Related studies noted strongly shared thymic repertoires across unrelated people.

TCRdb keeps only in-frame clones here, not all; method: immunoSEQ multiplex PCR. The table has 100,000 to 150,000 clones, 90% to 95% seen once. The rearrangement links TRBV5-6 to TRBJ1-4; possible D gene TRBD1, 6 bases. Sequences were obtained from thymus tissue. The clonotype originates from a boy in the first two years of life with a congenital heart defect but otherwise immunologically healthy. As DNA, the CDR3 is TGTGCCAGCAGCTTGGGAAGGGGGACTCGCGGCGAAAAACTGTTTTTT. Translation: CASSLGRGTRGEKLFF. Drawing the rest from reference TRBV5-6 and TRBJ1-4, the complete variable domain is DAGVTQSPTHLIKTRGQQVTLRCSPKSGHDTVSWYQQALGQGPQFIFQYYEEEERQRGNFPDRFSGHQFPNYSSELNVNALLLGDSALYLCASSLGRGTRGEKLFFGSGTQLSVL.